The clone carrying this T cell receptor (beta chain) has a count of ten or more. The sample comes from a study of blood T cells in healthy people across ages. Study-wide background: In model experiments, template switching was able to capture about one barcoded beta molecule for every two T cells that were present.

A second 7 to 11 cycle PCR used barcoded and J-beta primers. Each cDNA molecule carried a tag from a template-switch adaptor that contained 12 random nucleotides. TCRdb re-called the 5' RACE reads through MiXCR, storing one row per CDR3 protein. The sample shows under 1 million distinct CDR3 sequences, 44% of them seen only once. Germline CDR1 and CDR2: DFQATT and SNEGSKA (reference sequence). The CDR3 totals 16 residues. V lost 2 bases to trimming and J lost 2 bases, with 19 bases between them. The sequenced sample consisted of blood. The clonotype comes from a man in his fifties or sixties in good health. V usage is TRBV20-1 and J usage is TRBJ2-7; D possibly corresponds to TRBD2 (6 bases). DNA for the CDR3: TGCAGTGCTAGATCCCCGATGCAGGGAGGCCCCTACGAGCAGTACTTC. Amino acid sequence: CSARSPMQGGPYEQYF.